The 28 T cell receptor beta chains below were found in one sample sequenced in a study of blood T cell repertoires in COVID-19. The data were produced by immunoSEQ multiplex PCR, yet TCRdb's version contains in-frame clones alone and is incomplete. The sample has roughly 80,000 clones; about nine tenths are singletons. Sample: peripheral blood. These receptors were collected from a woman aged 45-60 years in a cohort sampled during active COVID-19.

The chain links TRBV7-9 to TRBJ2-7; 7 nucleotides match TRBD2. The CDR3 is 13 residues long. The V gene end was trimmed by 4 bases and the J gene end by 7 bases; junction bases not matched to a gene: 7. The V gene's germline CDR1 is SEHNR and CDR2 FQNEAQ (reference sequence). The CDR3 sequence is CASSSRLRGEQYF. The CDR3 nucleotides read TGTGCCAGCAGCTCCCGACTGCGGGGGGAGCAGTACTTC. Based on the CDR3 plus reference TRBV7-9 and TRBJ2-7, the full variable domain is DTGVSQNPRHKITKRGQNVTFRCDPISEHNRLYWYRQTLGQGPEFLTYFQNEAQLEKSRLLSDRFSAERPKGSFSTLEIQRTEQGDSAMYLCASSSRLRGEQYFGPGTRLTVT.

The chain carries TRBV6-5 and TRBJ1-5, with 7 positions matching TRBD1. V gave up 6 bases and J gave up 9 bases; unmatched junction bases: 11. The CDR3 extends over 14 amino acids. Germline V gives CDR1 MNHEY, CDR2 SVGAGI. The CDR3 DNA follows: TGTGCCAGCAGGCTACAGGGGTTGGGAGGGCCCCAGCATTTT. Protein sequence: CASRLQGLGGPQHF.

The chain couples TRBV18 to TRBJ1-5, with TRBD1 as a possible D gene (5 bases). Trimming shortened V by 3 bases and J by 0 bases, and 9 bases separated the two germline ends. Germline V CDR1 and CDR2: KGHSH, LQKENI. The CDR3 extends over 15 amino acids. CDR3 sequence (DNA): TGTGCCAGCTCACCCGACAGAAATAGCAATCAGCCCCAGCATTTT. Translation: CASSPDRNSNQPQHF.

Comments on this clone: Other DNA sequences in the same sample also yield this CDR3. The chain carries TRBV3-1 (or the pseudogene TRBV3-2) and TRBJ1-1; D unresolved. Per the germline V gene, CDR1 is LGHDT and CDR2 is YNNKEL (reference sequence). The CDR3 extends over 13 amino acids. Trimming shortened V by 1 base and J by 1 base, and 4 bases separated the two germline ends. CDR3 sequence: CASSQGQNTEAFF. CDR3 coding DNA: TGTGCCAGCAGCCAAGGGCAGAACACTGAAGCTTTCTTT.

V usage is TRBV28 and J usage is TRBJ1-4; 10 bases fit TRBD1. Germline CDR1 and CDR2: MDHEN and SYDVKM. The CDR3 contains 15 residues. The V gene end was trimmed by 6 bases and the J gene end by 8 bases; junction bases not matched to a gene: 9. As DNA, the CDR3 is TGTGCCAGCAGGTCTACGGGACAGGGGAACGAAAAACTGTTTTTT. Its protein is CASRSTGQGNEKLFF.

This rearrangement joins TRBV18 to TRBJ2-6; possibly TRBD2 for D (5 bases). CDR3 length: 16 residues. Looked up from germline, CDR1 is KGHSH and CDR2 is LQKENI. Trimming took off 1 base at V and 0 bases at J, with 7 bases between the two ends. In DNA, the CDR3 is TGTGCCAGCTCACCACTCGGAGGCTCTGGGGCCAACGTCCTGACTTTC. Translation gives CASSPLGGSGANVLTF.

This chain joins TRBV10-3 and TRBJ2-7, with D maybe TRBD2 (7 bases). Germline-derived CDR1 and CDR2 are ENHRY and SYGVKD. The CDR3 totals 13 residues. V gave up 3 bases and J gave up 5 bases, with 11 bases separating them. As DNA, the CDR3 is TGTGCCATCAGTGATCGGGGGGACAACGAGCAGTACTTC. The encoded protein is CAISDRGDNEQYF.

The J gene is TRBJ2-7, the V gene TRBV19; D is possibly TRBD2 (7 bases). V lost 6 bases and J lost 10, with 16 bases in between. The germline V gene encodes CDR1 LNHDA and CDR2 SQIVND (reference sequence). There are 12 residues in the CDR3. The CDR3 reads CASSPPGGRQYF. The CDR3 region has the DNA TGTGCCAGTAGCCCCCCGGGGGGCAGACAGTACTTC.

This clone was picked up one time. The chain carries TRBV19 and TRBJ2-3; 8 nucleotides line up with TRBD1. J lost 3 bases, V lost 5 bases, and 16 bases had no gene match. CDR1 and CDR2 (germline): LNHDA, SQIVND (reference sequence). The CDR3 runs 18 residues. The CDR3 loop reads CASSPQGQGTGGTDTQYF. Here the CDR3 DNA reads TGTGCCAGTAGTCCCCAGGGTCAGGGGACAGGCGGGACAGATACGCAGTATTTT.

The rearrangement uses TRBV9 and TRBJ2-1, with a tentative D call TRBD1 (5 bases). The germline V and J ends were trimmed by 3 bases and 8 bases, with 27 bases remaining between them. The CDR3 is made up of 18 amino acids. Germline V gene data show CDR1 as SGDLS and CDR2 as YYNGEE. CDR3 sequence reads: CASSAHLPGPLIGDEQFF. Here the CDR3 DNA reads TGTGCCAGCAGCGCCCACCTACCGGGCCCCCTAATAGGGGATGAGCAGTTCTTC.

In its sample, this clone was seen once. The CDR3: CASSEILSGNTIYF. The CDR3, as DNA: TGTGCCAGCAGTGAAATCCTTTCGGGGAACACCATATATTTT. The chain joins TRBV6-1 to TRBJ1-3; no definite D call. V lost 2 bases and J lost 7, with 12 bases in between. This CDR3 spans 14 amino acids. Germline CDR1 and CDR2: MNHNS and SASEGT.

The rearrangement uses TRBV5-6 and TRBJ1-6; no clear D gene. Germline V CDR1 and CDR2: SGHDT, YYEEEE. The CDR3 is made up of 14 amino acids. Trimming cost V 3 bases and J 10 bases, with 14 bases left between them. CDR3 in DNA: TGTGCCAGCAGCTCGACATTGTACTCCTCACCCCTCCACTTT. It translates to CASSSTLYSSPLHF.

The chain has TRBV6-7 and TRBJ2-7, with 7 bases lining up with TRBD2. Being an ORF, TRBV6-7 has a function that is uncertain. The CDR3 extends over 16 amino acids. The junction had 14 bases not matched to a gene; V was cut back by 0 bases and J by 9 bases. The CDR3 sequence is CASSYSIRSAGDVQYF. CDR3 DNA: TGTGCCAGCAGTTACTCGATAAGGTCGGCGGGGGATGTGCAGTACTTC.

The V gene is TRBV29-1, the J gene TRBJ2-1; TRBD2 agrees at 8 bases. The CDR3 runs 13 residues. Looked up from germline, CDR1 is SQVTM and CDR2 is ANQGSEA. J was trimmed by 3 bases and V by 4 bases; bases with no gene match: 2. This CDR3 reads CSVVAGGYNEQFF. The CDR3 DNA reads TGCAGCGTTGTCGCGGGAGGCTACAATGAGCAGTTCTTC.

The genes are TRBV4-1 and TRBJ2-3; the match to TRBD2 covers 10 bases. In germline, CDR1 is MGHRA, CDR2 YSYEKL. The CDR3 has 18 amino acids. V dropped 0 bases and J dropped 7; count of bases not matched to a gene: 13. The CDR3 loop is CASSQDRGAGGPENTQYF. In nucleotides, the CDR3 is TGCGCCAGCAGCCAAGATCGGGGAGCGGGGGGGCCTGAAAATACGCAGTATTTT.

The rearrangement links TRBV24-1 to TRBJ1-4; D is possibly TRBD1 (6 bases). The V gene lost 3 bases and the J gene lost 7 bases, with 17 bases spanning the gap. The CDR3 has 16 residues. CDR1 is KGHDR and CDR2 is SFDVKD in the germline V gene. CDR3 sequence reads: CATSDPPRDILEKLFF. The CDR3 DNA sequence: TGTGCCACCAGTGATCCTCCTCGGGACATTCTTGAAAAACTGTTTTTT.

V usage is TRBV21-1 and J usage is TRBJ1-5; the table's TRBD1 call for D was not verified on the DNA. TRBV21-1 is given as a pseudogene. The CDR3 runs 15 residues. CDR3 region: CASSTTRYSNQPQHF. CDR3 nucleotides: TGTGCCAGCAGCACAACACGATATAGCAATCAGCCCCAGCATTTT.

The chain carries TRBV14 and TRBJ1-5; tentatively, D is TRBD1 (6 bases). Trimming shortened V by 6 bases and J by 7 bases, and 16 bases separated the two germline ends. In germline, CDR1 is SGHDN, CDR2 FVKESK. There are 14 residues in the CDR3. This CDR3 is CASSLSGGGQPQHF. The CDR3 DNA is TGTGCCAGCAGTCTCAGTGGGGGCGGGCAGCCCCAGCATTTT.

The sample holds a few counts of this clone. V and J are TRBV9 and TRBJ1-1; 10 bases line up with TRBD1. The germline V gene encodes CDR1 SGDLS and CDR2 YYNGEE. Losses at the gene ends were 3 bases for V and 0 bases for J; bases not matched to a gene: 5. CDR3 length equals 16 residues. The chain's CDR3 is CASSAPGQGMNTEAFF. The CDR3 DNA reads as TGTGCCAGCAGCGCACCGGGACAGGGGATGAACACTGAAGCTTTCTTT.

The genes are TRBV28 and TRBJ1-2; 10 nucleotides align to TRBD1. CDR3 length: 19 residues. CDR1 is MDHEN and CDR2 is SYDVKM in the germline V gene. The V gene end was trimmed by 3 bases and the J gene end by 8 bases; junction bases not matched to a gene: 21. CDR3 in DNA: TGTGCCAGCAGTTTTTGGGCGGTACGGACAGGGGGGGCTATGGGCGGCTACACCTTC. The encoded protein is CASSFWAVRTGGAMGGYTF.

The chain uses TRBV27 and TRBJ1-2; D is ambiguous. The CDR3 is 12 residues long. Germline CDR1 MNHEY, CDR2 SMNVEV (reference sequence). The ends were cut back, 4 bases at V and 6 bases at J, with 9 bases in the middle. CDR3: CASSSLGHGYTF. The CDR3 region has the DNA TGTGCCAGCAGTTCTCTTGGGCATGGCTACACCTTC.

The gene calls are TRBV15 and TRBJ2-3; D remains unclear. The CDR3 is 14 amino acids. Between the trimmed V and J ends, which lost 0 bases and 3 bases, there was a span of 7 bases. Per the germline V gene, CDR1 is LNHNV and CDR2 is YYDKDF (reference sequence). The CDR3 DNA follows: TGTGCCACCAGCAGAGATCTTGTGACAGATACGCAGTATTTT. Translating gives CATSRDLVTDTQYF.

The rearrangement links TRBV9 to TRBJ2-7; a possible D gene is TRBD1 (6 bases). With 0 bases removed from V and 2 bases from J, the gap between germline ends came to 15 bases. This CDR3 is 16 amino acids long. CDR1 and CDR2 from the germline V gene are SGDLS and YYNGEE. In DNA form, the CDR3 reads TGTGCCAGCAGCGTAGATCAGAACCCAGGGGCCTACGAGCAGTACTTC. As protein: CASSVDQNPGAYEQYF.

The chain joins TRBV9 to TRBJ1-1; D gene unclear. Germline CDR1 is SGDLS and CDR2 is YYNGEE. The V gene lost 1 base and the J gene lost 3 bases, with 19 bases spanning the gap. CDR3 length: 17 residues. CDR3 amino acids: CASSVRGLGSVDTEAFF. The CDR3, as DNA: TGTGCCAGCAGCGTACGGGGTCTGGGGTCCGTGGACACTGAAGCTTTCTTT.

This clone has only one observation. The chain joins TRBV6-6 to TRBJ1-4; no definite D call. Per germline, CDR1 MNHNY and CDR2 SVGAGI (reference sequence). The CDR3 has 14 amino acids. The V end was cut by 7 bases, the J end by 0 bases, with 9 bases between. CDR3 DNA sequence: TGTGCCAGCACCGCCGGTGCAACTAATGAAAAACTGTTTTTT. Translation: CASTAGATNEKLFF.

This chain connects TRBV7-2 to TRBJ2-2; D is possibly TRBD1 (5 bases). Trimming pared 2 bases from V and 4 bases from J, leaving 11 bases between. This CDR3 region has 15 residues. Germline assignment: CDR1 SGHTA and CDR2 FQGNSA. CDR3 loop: CASSLTQGVTGELFF. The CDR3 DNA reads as TGTGCCAGCAGCTTAACGCAGGGCGTCACCGGGGAGCTGTTTTTT.

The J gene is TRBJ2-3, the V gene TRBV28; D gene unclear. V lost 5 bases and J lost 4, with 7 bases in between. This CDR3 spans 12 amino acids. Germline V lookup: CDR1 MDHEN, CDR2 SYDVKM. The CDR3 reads CASSGPADTQYF. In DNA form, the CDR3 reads TGTGCCAGCAGTGGGCCCGCAGATACGCAGTATTTT.

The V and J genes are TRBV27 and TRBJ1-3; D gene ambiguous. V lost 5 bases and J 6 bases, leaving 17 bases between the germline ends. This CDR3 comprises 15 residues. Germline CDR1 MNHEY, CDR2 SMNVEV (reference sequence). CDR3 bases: TGTGCCAGCAGTGGGTTGGGGAGTGGGGAAAACACCATATATTTT. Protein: CASSGLGSGENTIYF.